This T cell receptor beta chain was observed in a study of shared clonotypes between healthy human individuals. About the study: There were three CD4 naive, three CD4 memory, two CD8 naive and one CD8 memory plates per donor. Study-level points and caveats: Some clonotypes were shared by all four sorted-subset donors, while others were not shared. The non-shared ones had lower generation probabilities than the shared ones. What naive subsets generally showed was a larger estimated richness than memory subsets showed.

This clone occurred once. The antigen is not known. Germline assignment: CDR1 SEHNR and CDR2 FQNEAQ (reference sequence). Trimming removed 5 bases from V and 0 bases from J; junction bases left unmatched: 7. This CDR3 spans 16 amino acids. For every subset, genomic DNA was evenly distributed across several immunoSEQ plates. TCRdb keeps only in-frame clones here, not all; method: immunoSEQ multiplex PCR. The sample has approximately 740,000 clones; almost 95% are singletons. Positive CCR7 selection of CD45RO-negative cells yielded the naive CD8 cells, and terminally differentiated effector memory CD45RA+ cells were excluded.

The clonotype originates from a man aged 25 to 40 in good health. The chain uses TRBV7-9 and TRBJ2-3, with 8 bases lining up with TRBD1. Sequencing used naive CD8+ T cells sorted from blood. CDR3 amino acids: CASSLRTGPSTDTQYF. CDR3 DNA: TGTGCCAGCAGCCTCCGGACAGGGCCTAGCACAGATACGCAGTATTTT.